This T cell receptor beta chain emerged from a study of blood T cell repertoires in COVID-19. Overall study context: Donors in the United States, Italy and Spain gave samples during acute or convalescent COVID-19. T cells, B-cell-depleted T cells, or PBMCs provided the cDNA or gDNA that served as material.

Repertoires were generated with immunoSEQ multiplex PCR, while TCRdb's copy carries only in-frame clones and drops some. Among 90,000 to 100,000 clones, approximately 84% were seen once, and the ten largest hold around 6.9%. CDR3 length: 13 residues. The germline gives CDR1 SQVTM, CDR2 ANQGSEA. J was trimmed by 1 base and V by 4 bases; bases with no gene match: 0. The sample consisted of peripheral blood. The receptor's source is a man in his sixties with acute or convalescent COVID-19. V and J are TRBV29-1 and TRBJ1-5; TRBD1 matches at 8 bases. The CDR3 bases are TGCAGCGTTGGACAGGGGAGCAATCAGCCCCAGCATTTT. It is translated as CSVGQGSNQPQHF.